This T cell receptor beta chain was profiled in a study of shared clonotypes between healthy human individuals. Worth noting for this clone: Antigen unknown.

Measured with immunoSEQ multiplex PCR; TCRdb has only the in-frame clones, and not every one. The table includes a few hundred thousand clones, approximately 97% detected once. Study findings and constraints: Clonotypes shared by all four donors outscored non-shared clonotypes in generation probability. Generally, estimated richness proved larger in naive subsets than it did in memory subsets.

Investigators divided CD4+ cells into CD45RA+ naive and CD45RA-negative memory subsets. Sequencing was performed on naive CD4+ T cells sorted from blood. Noted subset: CD45RA+ positively selected. The source is a woman between 25 and 40 years old in good health.

The CDR3 reads CAISGGAQISYNEQFF. The CDR3 DNA follows: TGTGCCATCAGTGGGGGAGCGCAAATCTCCTACAATGAGCAGTTCTTC. This sequence joins TRBV10-3 and TRBJ2-1, with TRBD2 as a possible D gene (5 bases). CDR1 and CDR2 (germline): ENHRY, SYGVKD. V dropped 4 bases and J dropped 0 bases, with 13 bases sitting between them. The CDR3 loop spans 16 amino acids.